The clone carrying this TCR beta chain appeared many times. The antigen is undetermined. Trimming cost V 3 bases and J 7 bases, with 15 bases left between them. The CDR3 has 15 amino acids. Germline V gives CDR1 LNHNV, CDR2 YYDKDF (reference sequence). These data are taken from a study of shared clonotypes between healthy human individuals. Study background: Donors were two women and three men aged 18 to 49.

General study results and limits: Naive CD4 clonotypes were shared across a few donors at 4.5% to 6.5%.

Sequencing was performed with immunoSEQ multiplex PCR; in TCRdb, only in-frame clones are kept and a portion is missing. The sample gives over 850,000 clones, around 78% of which show up once; 0.6% to 0.7% is in the top ten. The TCR sequence derives from a man aged 18 to 29 in good health. Some clones in this sample may be carry-over from other donors' samples. The chain links TRBV15 to TRBJ1-4; weak D call: TRBD1 (6 bases). Sequences were obtained from memory CD4+ T cells from PBMCs. As for subset: CD45RA-negative fraction. CDR3 protein: CATSRYGGRTEKLFF. The CDR3 DNA sequence: TGTGCCACCAGCAGGTACGGGGGGCGCACTGAAAAACTGTTTTTT.